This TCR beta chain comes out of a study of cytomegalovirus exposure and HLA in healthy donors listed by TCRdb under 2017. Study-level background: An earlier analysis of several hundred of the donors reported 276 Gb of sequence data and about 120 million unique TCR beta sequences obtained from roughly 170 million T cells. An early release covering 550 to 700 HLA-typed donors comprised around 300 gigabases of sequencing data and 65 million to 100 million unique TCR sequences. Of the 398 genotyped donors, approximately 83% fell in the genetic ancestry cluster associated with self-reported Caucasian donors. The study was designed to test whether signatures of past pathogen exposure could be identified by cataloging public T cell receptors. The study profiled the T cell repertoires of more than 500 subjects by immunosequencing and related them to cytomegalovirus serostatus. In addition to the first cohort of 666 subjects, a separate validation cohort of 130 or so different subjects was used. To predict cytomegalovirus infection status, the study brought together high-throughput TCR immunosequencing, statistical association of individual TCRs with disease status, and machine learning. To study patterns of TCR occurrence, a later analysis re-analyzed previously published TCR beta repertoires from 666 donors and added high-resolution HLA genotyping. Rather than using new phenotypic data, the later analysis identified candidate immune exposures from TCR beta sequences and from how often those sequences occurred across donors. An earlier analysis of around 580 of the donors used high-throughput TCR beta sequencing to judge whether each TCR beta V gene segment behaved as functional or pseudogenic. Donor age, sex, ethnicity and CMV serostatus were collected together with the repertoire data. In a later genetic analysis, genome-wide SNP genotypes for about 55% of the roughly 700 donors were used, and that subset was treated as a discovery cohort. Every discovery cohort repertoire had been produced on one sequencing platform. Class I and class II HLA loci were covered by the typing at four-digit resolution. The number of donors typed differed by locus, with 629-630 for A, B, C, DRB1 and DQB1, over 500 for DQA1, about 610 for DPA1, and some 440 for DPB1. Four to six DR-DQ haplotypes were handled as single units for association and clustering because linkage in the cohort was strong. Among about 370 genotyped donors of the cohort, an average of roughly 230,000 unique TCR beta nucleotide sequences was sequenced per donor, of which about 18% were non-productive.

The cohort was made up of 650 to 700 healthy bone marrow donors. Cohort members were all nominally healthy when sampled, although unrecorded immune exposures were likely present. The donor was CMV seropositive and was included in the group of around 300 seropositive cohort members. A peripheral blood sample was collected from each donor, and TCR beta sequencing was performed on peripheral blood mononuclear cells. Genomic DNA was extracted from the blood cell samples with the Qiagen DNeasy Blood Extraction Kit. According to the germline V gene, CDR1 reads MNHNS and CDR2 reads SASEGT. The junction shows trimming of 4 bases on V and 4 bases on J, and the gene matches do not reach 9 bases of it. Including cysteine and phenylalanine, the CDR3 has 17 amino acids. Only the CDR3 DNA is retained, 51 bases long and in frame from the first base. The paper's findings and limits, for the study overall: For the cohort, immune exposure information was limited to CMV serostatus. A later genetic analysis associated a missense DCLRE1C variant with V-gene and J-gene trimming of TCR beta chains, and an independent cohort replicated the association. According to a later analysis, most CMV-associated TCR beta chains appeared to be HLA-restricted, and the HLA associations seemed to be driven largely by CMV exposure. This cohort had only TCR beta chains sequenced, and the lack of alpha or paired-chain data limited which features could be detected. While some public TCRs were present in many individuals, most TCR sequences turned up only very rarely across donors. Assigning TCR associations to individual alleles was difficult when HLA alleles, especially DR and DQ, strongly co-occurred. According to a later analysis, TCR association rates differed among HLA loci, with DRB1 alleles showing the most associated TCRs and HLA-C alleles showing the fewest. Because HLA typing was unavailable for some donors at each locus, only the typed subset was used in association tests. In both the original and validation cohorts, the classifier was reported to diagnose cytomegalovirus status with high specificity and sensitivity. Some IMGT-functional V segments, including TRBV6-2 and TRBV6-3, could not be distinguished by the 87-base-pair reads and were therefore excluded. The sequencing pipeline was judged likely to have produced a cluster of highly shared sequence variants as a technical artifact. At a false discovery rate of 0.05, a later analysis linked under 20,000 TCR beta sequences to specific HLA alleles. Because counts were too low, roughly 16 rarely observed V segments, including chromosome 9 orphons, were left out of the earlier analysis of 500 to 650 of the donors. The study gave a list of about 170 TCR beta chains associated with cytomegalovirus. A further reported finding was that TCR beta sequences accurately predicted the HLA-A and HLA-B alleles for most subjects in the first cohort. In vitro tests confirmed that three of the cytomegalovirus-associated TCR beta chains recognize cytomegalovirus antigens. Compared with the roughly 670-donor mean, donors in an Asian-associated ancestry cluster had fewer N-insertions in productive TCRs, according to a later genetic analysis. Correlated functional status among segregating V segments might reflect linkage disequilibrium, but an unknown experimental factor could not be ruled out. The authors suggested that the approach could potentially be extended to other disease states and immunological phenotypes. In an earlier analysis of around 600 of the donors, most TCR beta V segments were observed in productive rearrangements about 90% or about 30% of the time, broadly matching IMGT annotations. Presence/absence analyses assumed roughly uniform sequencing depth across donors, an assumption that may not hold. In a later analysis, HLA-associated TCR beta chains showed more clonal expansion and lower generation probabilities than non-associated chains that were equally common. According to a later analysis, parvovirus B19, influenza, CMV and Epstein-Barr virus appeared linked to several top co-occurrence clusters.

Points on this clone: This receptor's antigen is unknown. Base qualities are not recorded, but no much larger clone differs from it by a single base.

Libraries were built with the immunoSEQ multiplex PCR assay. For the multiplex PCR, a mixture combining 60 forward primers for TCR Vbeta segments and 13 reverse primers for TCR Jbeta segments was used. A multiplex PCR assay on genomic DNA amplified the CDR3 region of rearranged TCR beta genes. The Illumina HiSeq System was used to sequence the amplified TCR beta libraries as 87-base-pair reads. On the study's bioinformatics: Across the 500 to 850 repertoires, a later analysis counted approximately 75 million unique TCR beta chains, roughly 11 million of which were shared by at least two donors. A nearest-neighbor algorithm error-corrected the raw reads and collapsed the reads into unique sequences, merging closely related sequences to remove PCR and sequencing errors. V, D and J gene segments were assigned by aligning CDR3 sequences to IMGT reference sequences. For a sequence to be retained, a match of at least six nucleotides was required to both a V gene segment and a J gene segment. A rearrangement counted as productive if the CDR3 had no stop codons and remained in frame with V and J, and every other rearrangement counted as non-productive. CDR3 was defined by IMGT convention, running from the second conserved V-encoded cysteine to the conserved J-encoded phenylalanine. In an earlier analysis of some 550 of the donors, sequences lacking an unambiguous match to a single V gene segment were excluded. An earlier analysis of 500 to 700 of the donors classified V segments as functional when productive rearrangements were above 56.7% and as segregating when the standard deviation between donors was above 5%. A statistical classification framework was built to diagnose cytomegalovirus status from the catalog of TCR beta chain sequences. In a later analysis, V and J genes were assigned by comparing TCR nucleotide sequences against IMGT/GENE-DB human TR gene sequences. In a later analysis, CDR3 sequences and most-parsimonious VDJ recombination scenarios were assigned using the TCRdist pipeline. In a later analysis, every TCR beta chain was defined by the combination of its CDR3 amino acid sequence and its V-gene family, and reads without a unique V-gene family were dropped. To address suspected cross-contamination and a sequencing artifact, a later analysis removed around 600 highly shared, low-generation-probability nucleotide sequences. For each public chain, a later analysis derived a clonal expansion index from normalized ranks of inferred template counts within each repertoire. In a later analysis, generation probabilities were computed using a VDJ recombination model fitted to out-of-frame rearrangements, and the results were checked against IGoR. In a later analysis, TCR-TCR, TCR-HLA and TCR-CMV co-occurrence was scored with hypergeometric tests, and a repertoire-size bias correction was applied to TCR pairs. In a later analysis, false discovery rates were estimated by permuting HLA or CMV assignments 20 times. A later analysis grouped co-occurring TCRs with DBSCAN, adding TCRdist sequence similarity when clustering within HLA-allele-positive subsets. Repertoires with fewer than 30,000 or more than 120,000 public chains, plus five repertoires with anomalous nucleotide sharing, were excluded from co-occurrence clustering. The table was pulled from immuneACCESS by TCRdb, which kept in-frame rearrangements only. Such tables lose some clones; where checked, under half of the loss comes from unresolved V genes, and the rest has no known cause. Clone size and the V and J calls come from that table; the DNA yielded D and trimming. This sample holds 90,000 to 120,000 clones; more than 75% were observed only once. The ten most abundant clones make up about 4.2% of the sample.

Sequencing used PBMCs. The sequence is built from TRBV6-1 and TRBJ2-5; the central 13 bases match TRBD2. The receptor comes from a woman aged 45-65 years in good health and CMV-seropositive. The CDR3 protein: CASSVLAGGLTGETQYF. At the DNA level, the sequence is TGTGCCAGCAGTGTACTAGCGGGGGGGCTAACGGGAGAGACCCAGTACTTC.